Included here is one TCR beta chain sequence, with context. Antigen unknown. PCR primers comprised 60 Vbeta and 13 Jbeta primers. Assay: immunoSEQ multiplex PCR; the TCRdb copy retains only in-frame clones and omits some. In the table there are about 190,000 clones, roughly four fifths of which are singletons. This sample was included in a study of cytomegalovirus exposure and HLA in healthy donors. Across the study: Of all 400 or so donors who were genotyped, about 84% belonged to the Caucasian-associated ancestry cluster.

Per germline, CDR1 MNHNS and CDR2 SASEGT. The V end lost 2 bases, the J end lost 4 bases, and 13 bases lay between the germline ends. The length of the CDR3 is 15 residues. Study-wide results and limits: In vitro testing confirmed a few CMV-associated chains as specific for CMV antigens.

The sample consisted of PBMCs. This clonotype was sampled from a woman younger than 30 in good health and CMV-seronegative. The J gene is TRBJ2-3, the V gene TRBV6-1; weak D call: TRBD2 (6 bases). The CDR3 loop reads CASSELQASADTQYF. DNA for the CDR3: TGTGCCAGCAGTGAATTACAGGCTAGCGCAGATACGCAGTATTTT.